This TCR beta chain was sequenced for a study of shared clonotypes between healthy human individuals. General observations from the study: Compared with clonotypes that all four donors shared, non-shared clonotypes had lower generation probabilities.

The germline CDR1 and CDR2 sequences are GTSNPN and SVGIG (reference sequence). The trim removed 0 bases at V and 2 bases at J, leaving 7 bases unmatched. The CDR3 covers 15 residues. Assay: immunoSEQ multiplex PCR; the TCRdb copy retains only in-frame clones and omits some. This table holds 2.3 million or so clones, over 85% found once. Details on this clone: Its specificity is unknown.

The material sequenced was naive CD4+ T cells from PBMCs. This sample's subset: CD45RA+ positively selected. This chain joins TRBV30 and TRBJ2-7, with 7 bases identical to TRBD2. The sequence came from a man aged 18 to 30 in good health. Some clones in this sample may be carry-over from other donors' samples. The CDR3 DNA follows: TGTGCCTGGAGTGTTGGGCTAGCGGTGACCTACGAGCAGTACTTC. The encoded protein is CAWSVGLAVTYEQYF.